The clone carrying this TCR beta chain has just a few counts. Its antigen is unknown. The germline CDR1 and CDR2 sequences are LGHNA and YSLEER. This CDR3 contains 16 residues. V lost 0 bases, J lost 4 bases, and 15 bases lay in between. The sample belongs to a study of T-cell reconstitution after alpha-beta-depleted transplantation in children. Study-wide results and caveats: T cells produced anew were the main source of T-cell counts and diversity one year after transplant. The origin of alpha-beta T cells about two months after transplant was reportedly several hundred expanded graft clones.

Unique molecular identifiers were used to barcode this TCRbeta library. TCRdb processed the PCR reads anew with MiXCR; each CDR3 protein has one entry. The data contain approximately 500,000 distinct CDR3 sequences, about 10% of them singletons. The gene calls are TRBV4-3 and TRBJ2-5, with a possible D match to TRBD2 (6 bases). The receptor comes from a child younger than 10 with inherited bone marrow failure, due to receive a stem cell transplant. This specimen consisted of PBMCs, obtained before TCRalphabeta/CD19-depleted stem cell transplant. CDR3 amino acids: CASSQDLAGWRETQYF. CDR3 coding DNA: TGCGCCAGCAGCCAAGATCTCGCGGGGTGGCGAGAGACCCAGTACTTC.